These 11 T cell receptor beta chains were all obtained from the same sample, sequenced in a study of cytomegalovirus exposure and HLA in healthy donors. The primer mix had 60 Vbeta and 13 Jbeta primers. Measured with immunoSEQ multiplex PCR; TCRdb has only the in-frame clones, and not every one. In the table there are approximately 170,000 clones, approximately 81% of which are singletons. The sample consisted of PBMCs. The receptors originated from a boy between 2 and 10 years old in good health and CMV-seronegative.

This clone was counted once. The rearrangement links TRBV5-4 to TRBJ2-4, with TRBD2 identical over 10 bases. Germline assignment: CDR1 SGHNT and CDR2 YYREEE (reference sequence). With V trimmed by 5 bases and J by 0 bases, 8 bases remained unmatched. This CDR3 contains 17 residues. CDR3 coding DNA: TGTGCCAGCAGGCCCGGGACTAGCGACCTAGCCAAAAACATTCAGTACTTC. Translated: CASRPGTSDLAKNIQYF.

This chain uses TRBV7-9 with TRBJ1-5; D is unresolved. The V end was cut by 5 bases, the J end by 4 bases, with 12 bases between. Germline V CDR1 and CDR2: SEHNR, FQNEAQ (reference sequence). There are 14 residues in the CDR3. The CDR3 DNA follows: TGTGCCAGCAGCCGTGATACTACTAATCAGCCCCAGCATTTT. Translating it yields CASSRDTTNQPQHF.

V gene TRBV10-1 combines with J gene TRBJ2-2; D might be TRBD2 (5 bases). The CDR3 is 12 amino acids. CDR1 is WNHNN, CDR2 SYGVQD, per germline (reference sequence). Trimming took off 5 bases at V and 8 bases at J, with 9 bases between the two ends. CDR3 in DNA: TGCGCCAGCAGTTGGCCGGGGGGGGAGCTGTTTTTT. Its translation: CASSWPGGELFF.

The genes are TRBV19 and TRBJ2-1; D may be TRBD2 (7 bases). V lost 4 bases to trimming and J lost 1 base, with 14 bases between them. The germline V gene encodes CDR1 LNHDA and CDR2 SQIVND (reference sequence). CDR3 length: 16 residues. CDR3 residues: CASSRGGGSSYNEQFF. The CDR3 DNA sequence: TGTGCCAGTAGTAGAGGCGGGGGCTCATCCTACAATGAGCAGTTCTTC. Together with reference TRBV19 and TRBJ2-1, the CDR3 gives the full variable domain: DGGITQSPKYLFRKEGQNVTLSCEQNLNHDAMYWYRQDPGQGLRLIYYSQIVNDFQKGDIAEGYSVSREKKESFPLTVTSAQKNPTAFYLCASSRGGGSSYNEQFFGPGTRLTVL.

The chain links TRBV4-2 to TRBJ2-6; the D is unclear. Per the germline V gene, CDR1 is LGHNA and CDR2 is YNFKEQ. Trimming left V 0 bases short and J 4 bases short, with 7 bases between. This CDR3 region has 15 residues. For the CDR3, the DNA is TGTGCCAGCAGCCAAGATCTTTCCGGGGCCAACGTCCTGACTTTC. This sequence encodes CASSQDLSGANVLTF.

V gene TRBV5-8 combines with J gene TRBJ1-4, with 11 nucleotides matching TRBD1. CDR3 length: 16 amino acids. V lost 3 bases and J lost 6; bases outside the gene matches: 7. CDR1 and CDR2 from the germline V gene are SGHTS and YDEGEE. Here the CDR3 reads CASSYSVGQGDEKLFF. DNA of the CDR3: TGTGCCAGCAGCTATAGCGTGGGACAGGGGGATGAAAAACTGTTTTTT.

This chain joins TRBV14 and TRBJ1-3, with TRBD1 identical over 7 bases. V shed 3 bases and J 5 bases; nucleotides not matched to a gene: 7. The germline gives CDR1 SGHDN, CDR2 FVKESK. The CDR3 consists of 15 residues. The CDR3 DNA reads TGTGCCAGCAGCCAGATACAGGGGATCCGAAACACCATATATTTT. Encoded protein: CASSQIQGIRNTIYF.

V usage is TRBV19 and J usage is TRBJ1-5; D call uncertain. Germline lookup yields CDR1 LNHDA and CDR2 SQIVND (reference sequence). This CDR3 contains 12 residues. V gave up 5 bases and J gave up 8 bases, with 10 bases separating them. CDR3 sequence (DNA): TGTGCCAGTAGTTCCCCAGAAAAGCCCCAGCATTTT. Amino acid sequence: CASSSPEKPQHF.

The rearrangement joins TRBV27 to TRBJ2-7; D possibly corresponds to TRBD1 (6 bases). The CDR3 is made up of 14 amino acids. Germline-derived CDR1 and CDR2 are MNHEY and SMNVEV (reference sequence). V shed 4 bases and J shed 0 bases, with 10 bases lying between them. The CDR3 DNA follows: TGTGCCAGCAGTTCAGAAGGGGGCTCCTACGAGCAGTACTTC. Protein sequence: CASSSEGGSYEQYF.

This chain uses TRBV28 with TRBJ2-6; D may be TRBD1 (5 bases). V dropped 7 bases and J dropped 0 bases, with 19 bases sitting between them. Looked up from germline, CDR1 is MDHEN and CDR2 is SYDVKM. This CDR3 comprises 18 residues. In DNA, the CDR3 is TGTGCCAGCACCTCAACCCTCAGGGCGAGCTCTGGGGCCAACGTCCTGACTTTC. Its translation: CASTSTLRASSGANVLTF.

The chain uses TRBV7-3 and TRBJ1-2, with 10 positions matching TRBD1. The CDR3 consists of 15 residues. V dropped 5 bases and J dropped 8; count of bases not matched to a gene: 11. Germline V CDR1 and CDR2: SGHTA, FQGTGA. The CDR3 DNA reads as TGTGCCAGCAGCCGCGGGACAGGGGCTTTGGAGGGCTACACCTTC. Protein sequence: CASSRGTGALEGYTF.